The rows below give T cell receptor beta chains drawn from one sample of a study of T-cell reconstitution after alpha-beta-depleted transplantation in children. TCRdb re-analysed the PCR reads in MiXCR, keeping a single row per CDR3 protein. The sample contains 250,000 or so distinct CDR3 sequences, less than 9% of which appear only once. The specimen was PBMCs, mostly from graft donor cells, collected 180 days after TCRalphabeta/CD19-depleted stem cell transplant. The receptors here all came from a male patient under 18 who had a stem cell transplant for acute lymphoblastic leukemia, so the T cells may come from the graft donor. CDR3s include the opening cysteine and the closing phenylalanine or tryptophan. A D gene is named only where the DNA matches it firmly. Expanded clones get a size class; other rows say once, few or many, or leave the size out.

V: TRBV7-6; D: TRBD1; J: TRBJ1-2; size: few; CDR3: CASSSHRDRENYGYTF; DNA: TGTGCCAGCAGCTCACACCGGGACAGGGAGAACTATGGCTACACCTTC
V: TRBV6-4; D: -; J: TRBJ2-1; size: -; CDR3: CASSVRLGMNEQFF; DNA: TGTGCCAGCAGTGTGCGACTAGGCATGAATGAGCAGTTCTTC
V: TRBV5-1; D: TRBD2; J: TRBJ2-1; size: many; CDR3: CASSLVGSGINNEQFF; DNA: TGCGCCAGCAGCTTGGTAGGTAGCGGGATCAACAATGAGCAGTTCTTC
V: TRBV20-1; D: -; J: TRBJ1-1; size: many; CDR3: CSASGGTNTEAFF; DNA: TGCAGTGCTAGCGGGGGCACGAACACTGAAGCTTTCTTT
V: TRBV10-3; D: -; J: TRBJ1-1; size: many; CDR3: CAISEGQGSTEAFF; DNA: TGTGCCATCAGTGAAGGGCAGGGGAGCACTGAAGCTTTCTTT
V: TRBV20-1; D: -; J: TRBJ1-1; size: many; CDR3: CSARDPRGNTEAFF; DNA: TGCAGTGCTAGAGACCCTCGGGGAAACACTGAAGCTTTCTTT
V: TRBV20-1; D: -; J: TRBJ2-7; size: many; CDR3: CSARGDTPYEQYF; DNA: TGCAGTGCTAGAGGGGACACCCCCTACGAGCAGTACTTC
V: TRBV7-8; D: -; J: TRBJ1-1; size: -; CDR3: CASSISQGPPRAFF; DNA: TGTGCCAGCAGCATCTCGCAGGGACCCCCGAGGGCTTTCTTT
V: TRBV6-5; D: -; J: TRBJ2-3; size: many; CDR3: CASSRLGGNTQYF; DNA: TGTGCCAGCAGCCGCCTGGGGGGTAATACGCAGTATTTT
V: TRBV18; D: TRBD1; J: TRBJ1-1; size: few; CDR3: CASSQGAWTEAFF; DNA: TGTGCCAGCTCCCAGGGGGCTTGGACTGAAGCTTTCTTT
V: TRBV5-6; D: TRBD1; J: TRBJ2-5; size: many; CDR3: CASSQRGRGKETQYF; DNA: TGTGCCAGCAGCCAGAGGGGCAGGGGGAAAGAGACCCAGTACTTC
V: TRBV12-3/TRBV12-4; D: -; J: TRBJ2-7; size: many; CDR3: CASSPRGGGSYEQYF; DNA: TGTGCCAGCAGTCCGAGAGGGGGAGGGTCCTACGAGCAGTACTTC
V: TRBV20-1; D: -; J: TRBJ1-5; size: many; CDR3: CSARFREFGNQPQHF; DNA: TGCAGTGCTAGATTCAGGGAGTTTGGCAATCAGCCCCAGCATTTT
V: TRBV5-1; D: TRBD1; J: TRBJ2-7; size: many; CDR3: CASSFTGDRPYEQYF; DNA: TGCGCCAGCAGCTTCACAGGGGACCGCCCCTACGAGCAGTACTTC
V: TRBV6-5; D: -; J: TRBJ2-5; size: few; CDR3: CASSYSFGQQETQYF; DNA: TGTGCCAGCAGTTACTCATTCGGACAGCAAGAGACCCAGTACTTC
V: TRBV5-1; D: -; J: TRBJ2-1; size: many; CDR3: CASSRELLSSYNEQFF; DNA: TGCGCCAGCAGCAGGGAACTTTTGAGCTCCTACAATGAGCAGTTCTTC
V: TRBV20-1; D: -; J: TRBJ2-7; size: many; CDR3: CSARDRDPAGYEQYF; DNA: TGCAGTGCTAGAGACCGGGACCCTGCCGGGTACGAGCAGTACTTC
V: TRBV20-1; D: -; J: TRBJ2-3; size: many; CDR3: CSARATVSTDTQYF; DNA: TGCAGTGCTAGAGCTACAGTGAGCACAGATACGCAGTATTTT
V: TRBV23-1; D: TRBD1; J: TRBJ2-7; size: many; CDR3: CASSQGQVAHEQYF; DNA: TGCGCCAGCAGTCAGGGACAGGTTGCCCACGAGCAGTACTTC
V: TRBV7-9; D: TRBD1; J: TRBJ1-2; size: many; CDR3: CASSLDRRGYGYTF; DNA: TGTGCCAGCAGCTTGGACAGGCGAGGCTATGGCTACACCTTC
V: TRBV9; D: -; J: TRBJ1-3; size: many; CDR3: CASSGGSPSGNTIYF; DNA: TGTGCCAGCAGCGGCGGGAGTCCCTCTGGAAACACCATATATTTT
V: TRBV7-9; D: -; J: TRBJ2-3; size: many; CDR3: CASSSQGGITDTQYF; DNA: TGTGCCAGCAGCTCACAGGGAGGGATCACAGATACGCAGTATTTT
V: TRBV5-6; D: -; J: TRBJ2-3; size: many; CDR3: CASSSAQGRDTQYF; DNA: TGTGCCAGCAGCTCGGCACAGGGAAGAGATACGCAGTATTTT
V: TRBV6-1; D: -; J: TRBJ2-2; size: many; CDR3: CASTIPGVTGELFF; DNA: TGTGCCAGCACCATCCCGGGGGTGACCGGGGAGCTGTTTTTT
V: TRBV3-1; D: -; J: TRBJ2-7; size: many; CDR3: CASSQDGRLVYEQYF; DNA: TGTGCCAGCAGCCAAGATGGCAGGCTGGTCTACGAGCAGTACTTC
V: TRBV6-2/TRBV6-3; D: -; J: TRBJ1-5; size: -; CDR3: CASSSPQGNQPQHF; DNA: TGTGCCAGCAGTTCTCCACAGGGAAATCAGCCCCAGCATTTT
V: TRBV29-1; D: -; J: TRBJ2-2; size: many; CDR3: CSVTRASSTGELFF; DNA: TGCAGCGTTACGAGGGCGTCGAGCACCGGGGAGCTGTTTTTT
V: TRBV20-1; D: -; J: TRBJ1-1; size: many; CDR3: CSARFGGWSEAFF; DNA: TGCAGTGCTAGATTCGGGGGGTGGTCTGAAGCTTTCTTT
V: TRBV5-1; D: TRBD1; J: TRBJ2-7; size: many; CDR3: CASSSLPDRAYEQYF; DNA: TGCGCCAGCAGCTCCCTCCCGGACAGGGCCTACGAGCAGTACTTC
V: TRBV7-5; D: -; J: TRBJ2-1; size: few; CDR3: CISVPEASRGTYNEQFF; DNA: -
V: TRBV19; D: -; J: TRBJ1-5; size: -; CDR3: CASSPLANSNQPQHF; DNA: TGTGCCAGTAGTCCCCTGGCAAATAGCAATCAGCCCCAGCATTTT
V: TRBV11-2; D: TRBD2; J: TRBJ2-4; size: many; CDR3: CASSLGGGGIQYF; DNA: TGTGCCAGCAGCTTAGGCGGGGGGGGCATTCAGTACTTC
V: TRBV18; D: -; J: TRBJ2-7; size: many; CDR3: CASSPPGGLGEQYF; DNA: TGTGCCAGCTCACCACCAGGCGGGCTCGGGGAGCAGTACTTC
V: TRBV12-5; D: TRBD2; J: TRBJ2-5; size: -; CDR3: CASGLVVSPRTSLYQETQYF; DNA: TGTGCTAGTGGTTTGGTGGTGTCCCCCCGGACTAGCCTGTACCAAGAGACCCAGTACTTC
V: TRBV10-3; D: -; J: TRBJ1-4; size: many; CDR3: CAISESGPGEKLFF; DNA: TGTGCCATCAGTGAGTCAGGCCCCGGGGAAAAACTGTTTTTT
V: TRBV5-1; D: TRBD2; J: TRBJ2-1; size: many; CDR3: CASSSGLAGGDEQFF; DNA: TGCGCCAGCAGCTCTGGACTAGCGGGAGGAGATGAGCAGTTCTTC
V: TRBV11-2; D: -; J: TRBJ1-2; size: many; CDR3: CASSLEIAGGGANYGYTF; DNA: TGTGCCAGCAGCTTAGAGATTGCTGGTGGGGGAGCTAACTATGGCTACACCTTC
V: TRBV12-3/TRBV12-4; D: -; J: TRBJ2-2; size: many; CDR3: CASRPPGGESGELFF; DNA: TGTGCCAGCCGCCCTCCCGGGGGCGAGTCCGGGGAGCTGTTTTTT
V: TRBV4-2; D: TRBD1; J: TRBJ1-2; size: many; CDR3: CASSQGDRGYGYTF; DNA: TGTGCCAGCAGCCAAGGGGACAGGGGCTATGGCTACACCTTC
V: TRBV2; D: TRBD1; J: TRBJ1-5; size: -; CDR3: CASSGNYRGSTNQPQHF; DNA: TGTGCCAGCAGTGGGAATTACAGGGGGTCGACCAATCAGCCCCAGCATTTT
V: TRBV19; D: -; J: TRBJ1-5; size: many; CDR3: CASSIHSNSNQPQHF; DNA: TGTGCCAGTAGTATTCACTCAAATAGCAATCAGCCCCAGCATTTT
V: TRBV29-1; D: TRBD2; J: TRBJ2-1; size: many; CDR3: CSVVQLAGGHHNEQFF; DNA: TGCAGCGTTGTTCAGCTAGCGGGAGGGCACCACAATGAGCAGTTCTTC
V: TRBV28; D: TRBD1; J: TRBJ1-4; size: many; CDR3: CASLDRGNEKLFF; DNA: TGTGCCAGCTTAGACAGGGGGAATGAAAAACTGTTTTTT
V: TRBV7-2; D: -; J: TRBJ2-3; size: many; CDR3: CASSLEAGTDTQYF; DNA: TGTGCCAGCAGCTTGGAGGCCGGAACAGATACGCAGTATTTT
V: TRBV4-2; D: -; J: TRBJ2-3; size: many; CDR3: CASSPRGGSSSTDTQYF; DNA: TGTGCCAGCAGCCCCCGGGGCGGTAGCTCAAGCACAGATACGCAGTATTTT
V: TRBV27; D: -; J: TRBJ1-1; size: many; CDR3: CASSLEAGRTEAFF; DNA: TGTGCCAGCAGTTTAGAGGCGGGTAGGACTGAAGCTTTCTTT
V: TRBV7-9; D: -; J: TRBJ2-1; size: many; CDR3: CASSSGEAGNEQFF; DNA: TGTGCCAGCAGCTCAGGGGAGGCGGGGAATGAGCAGTTCTTC
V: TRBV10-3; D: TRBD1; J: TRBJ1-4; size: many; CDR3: CAISDRDDEKLFF; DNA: TGTGCCATCTCAGACAGGGACGATGAAAAACTGTTTTTT
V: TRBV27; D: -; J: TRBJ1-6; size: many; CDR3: CASSFLERPDNSPLHF; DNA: TGTGCCAGCAGTTTCCTTGAACGACCCGATAATTCACCCCTCCACTTT